This is a list of T cell receptor beta chains from one sample in a study of post-analysis software for immune sequencing data. TCRdb ran MiXCR on the PCR reads and lists one entry per CDR3 protein. The sample records hundreds of thousands of distinct CDR3 sequences, about 40% being singletons. The specimen was blood. The receptors derive from a girl aged 10-17 years with multiple sclerosis. Both conserved end residues are part of each CDR3. The D gene is left open where the match is weak. Some rows mark clone size as missing; the rest say once, few, many or name a class of expanded clone.

d_call	v_call	j_call	clone_size	cdr3_nt	cdr3_aa
.	TRBV29-1	TRBJ2-5	once	TGCAGCGTTGAAGGACAGCAAGAGACCCAGTACTTC	CSVEGQQETQYF
.	TRBV29-1	TRBJ2-7	few	TGCAGCGTTGTAGTGGGGCCCTACGAGCAGTACTTC	CSVVVGPYEQYF
.	TRBV15	TRBJ2-4	few	TGTGCCACCAGCCCCCCAGGGATGGGGACCAAAAACATTCAGTACTTC	CATSPPGMGTKNIQYF
.	TRBV7-3	TRBJ1-6	.	TGTGCCAGCAGCTTAATGGGGCGGAATTCACCCCTCCACTTT	CASSLMGRNSPLHF
.	TRBV6-1	TRBJ2-7	.	TGTGCCAGCAGTGAAGAAAGCGGATCGACCTACGAGCAGTACTTC	CASSEESGSTYEQYF
TRBD1	TRBV12-3/TRBV12-4	TRBJ2-7	few	TGTGCCAGCAGATCCGGGACAGGGGCTAACGAGCAGTACTTC	CASRSGTGANEQYF
TRBD1	TRBV5-5	TRBJ2-3	once	TGTGCCAGCAGCACCGGACAGGGCTTAAGCACAGATACGCAGTATTTT	CASSTGQGLSTDTQYF
TRBD2	TRBV9	TRBJ2-7	few	TGTGCCAGCAGCGTCGATCTAGCGGGAGTCGTTTACGAGCAGTACTTC	CASSVDLAGVVYEQYF
TRBD1	TRBV15	TRBJ2-6	.	TGTGCCACCAGCACTGACAGGGCTGGGGCCAACGTCCTGACTTTC	CATSTDRAGANVLTF
TRBD1	TRBV9	TRBJ2-5	.	TGTGCCAGCAGCGTTCAATGGACAGGGCCCGAGACCCAGTACTTC	CASSVQWTGPETQYF
.	TRBV6-5	TRBJ1-1	.	TGTACCAGCAGTTTACAACCGAACACTGAAGCTTTCTTT	CTSSLQPNTEAFF
.	TRBV20-1	TRBJ2-7	.	TGCAGTGCTAGGGCCGGGACCGGCTGGGACGAGCAGTACTTC	CSARAGTGWDEQYF
TRBD1	TRBV6-5	TRBJ1-4	.	TGTGCCAGCAGCTTGACAGGGTTTAGGGAAAAACTGTTTTTT	CASSLTGFREKLFF
TRBD1	TRBV5-1	TRBJ2-3	.	TGCGCCAGCAGCACACAGGGGGCAACAGATACGCAGTATTTT	CASSTQGATDTQYF
.	TRBV6-2/TRBV6-3	TRBJ2-7	.	TGTGCCAGCAGTTGGGCCGCGAACTCCTACGAGCAGTACTTC	CASSWAANSYEQYF
.	TRBV12-3/TRBV12-4	TRBJ1-5	.	TGTGCCAGCACCCCGGGGCAGGTTAGCAATCAGCCCCAGCATTTT	CASTPGQVSNQPQHF
TRBD2	TRBV25-1	TRBJ2-7	.	TGTGCCAGCTCCGGGACTAGCGGGAACGAGCAGTACTTC	CASSGTSGNEQYF
.	TRBV10-3	TRBJ1-2	few	TGTGCCATCAGTTCGATTACACAGTTAGCTAACTATGGCTACACCTTC	CAISSITQLANYGYTF
TRBD1	TRBV7-9	TRBJ1-2	once	TGTGCCAGCAGCTCGGGACAGGGTTTTAATGGCTACACCTTC	CASSSGQGFNGYTF
TRBD1	TRBV20-1	TRBJ2-7	.	TGCAGTGCTAGTAGGGACAGGGTAATCTACGAGCAGTACTTC	CSASRDRVIYEQYF
TRBD2	TRBV4-2	TRBJ2-3	once	TGTGCCAGCAGCCTCCCGGGACGGGGGGACGATACGCAGTATTTT	CASSLPGRGDDTQYF
TRBD1	TRBV6-1	TRBJ2-7	.	TGTGCCAGCAGCACCTTAACGGGACAGGGGACCGAGCAGTACTTC	CASSTLTGQGTEQYF
.	TRBV24-1	TRBJ2-1	.	TGTGCCACCAGTGATCACCTGGCCTCATCGAACTACAATGAGCAGTTCTTC	CATSDHLASSNYNEQFF
.	TRBV29-1	TRBJ1-2	.	TGCAGCGTTAGTCAGGGTACTGGGAAAGGCTACACCTTC	CSVSQGTGKGYTF
.	TRBV25-1	TRBJ2-5	.	TGTGCCAGCAGCCCGGGCAGGCAGAGGGGGCAAGAGACCCAGTACTTC	CASSPGRQRGQETQYF
.	TRBV2	TRBJ2-3	.	TGTGCCAGCAGTGAATTGTTAGCACAGACCACAGATACGCAGTATTTT	CASSELLAQTTDTQYF
.	TRBV20-1	TRBJ1-5	.	TGCAGTGCTAGGGGAGGGAATCAGCCCCAGCATTTT	CSARGGNQPQHF
.	TRBV6-5	TRBJ2-1	.	TGTGCCAGCAGTTACGGGACTAATGAGCAGTTCTTC	CASSYGTNEQFF
.	TRBV2	TRBJ1-1	.	TGTGCCAGCAGTGATCGGCGGTTGAACACTGAAGCTTTCTTT	CASSDRRLNTEAFF
.	TRBV10-3	TRBJ2-2	.	TGTGCCATCAGTGAGTCGACGGGGGCCGGGGAGCTGTTTTTT	CAISESTGAGELFF
.	TRBV5-1	TRBJ2-7	.	TGCGCCAGCAGCTTAGATCCGGGACCCGCCTACGAGCAGTACTTC	CASSLDPGPAYEQYF
.	TRBV15	TRBJ2-1	few	TGTGCCACCAGCACTAGACTAGGGCGAGAGCAGTTCTTC	CATSTRLGREQFF
TRBD1	TRBV6-5	TRBJ1-2	.	TGTGCCAGCAGTTACGGAGGGACAGGGAAACGCTACACCTTC	CASSYGGTGKRYTF
.	TRBV6-4	TRBJ2-1	many	TGTGCCAGCAGTGACTCGGGCACCAGCTCCTACAATGAGCAGTTCTTC	CASSDSGTSSYNEQFF
.	TRBV20-1	TRBJ2-7	.	TGCAGTGCTAGAGATCTGGAGGGTTCCTACGAGCAGTACTTC	CSARDLEGSYEQYF
TRBD1	TRBV7-2	TRBJ1-2	few	TGTGCCAGCAGCAACGACAGGGGACATGGCTACACCTTC	CASSNDRGHGYTF
TRBD1	TRBV6-6	TRBJ1-2	.	TGTGCCAGCAGTGAGCGGACAGGGCTTTACTATGGCTACACCTTC	CASSERTGLYYGYTF
.	TRBV29-1	TRBJ2-1	few	TGCAGCGCCTCCTCCTCCTACAATGAGCAGTTCTTC	CSASSSYNEQFF
TRBD1	TRBV28	TRBJ1-2	many	TGTGCCAGCAGCCGATGGGGACAGGGGGCCCTCTATGGCTACACCTTC	CASSRWGQGALYGYTF
.	TRBV5-1	TRBJ2-7	.	TGCGCCAGCAGCTTGGGAGCCTGGACAAAGACCTACGAGCAGTACTTC	CASSLGAWTKTYEQYF
TRBD2	TRBV7-2	TRBJ2-3	.	TGTGCCAGCAGCTTAGTATATGACAGCGGGGGGGCAATAGATACGCAGTATTTT	CASSLVYDSGGAIDTQYF
.	TRBV12-3/TRBV12-4	TRBJ1-5	.	TGTGCCAGCAGTTTAGCGGTAGGGGTTGCCAATCAGCCCCAGCATTTT	CASSLAVGVANQPQHF
TRBD2	TRBV27	TRBJ2-1	.	TGTGCCAGCAGTTGGACTAGCGGGGGGTCCGGTTACAATGAGCAGTTCTTC	CASSWTSGGSGYNEQFF
.	TRBV6-4	TRBJ2-1	.	TGTGCCAGCAGCGCCACTCCCGACCGGGACGAGCAGTTCTTC	CASSATPDRDEQFF
.	TRBV10-3	TRBJ1-5	.	TGTGCCATCAGGGCGAGGGATGGTAGCAATCAGCCCCAGCATTTT	CAIRARDGSNQPQHF
.	TRBV6-1	TRBJ1-5	.	TGTGCCAGTCTTCCCCAGGGGAGCAATCAGCCCCAGCATTTT	CASLPQGSNQPQHF
.	TRBV20-1	TRBJ2-1	few	TGCAGTGCTAGACACGGGACTCCCTACAATGAGCAGTTCTTC	CSARHGTPYNEQFF
TRBD1	TRBV12-3/TRBV12-4	TRBJ2-7	.	TGTGCCAGCAGCCCCTCCGGGACAGGTAACGAGCAGTACTTC	CASSPSGTGNEQYF
TRBD1	TRBV12-3/TRBV12-4	TRBJ1-2	few	TGTGCCAGCAGAAGGGGGGGACAGGGGGCCTTTCGATATGGCTACACCTTC	CASRRGGQGAFRYGYTF
.	TRBV5-1	TRBJ2-1	.	TGCGCCAGCAGCTCTAGCGCCTCCAATGAGCAGTTCTTC	CASSSSASNEQFF
.	TRBV27	TRBJ2-1	few	TGTGCCAGCAGTTTGATGGGATTTAGCTCCTACAATGAGCAGTTCTTC	CASSLMGFSSYNEQFF
.	TRBV2	TRBJ1-5	.	TGTGCCAGCAGTGCAGGGGCGGGCAATCAGCCCCAGCATTTT	CASSAGAGNQPQHF
TRBD1	TRBV6-5	TRBJ1-2	.	TGTGCCAGCAGTTACACCGGGACAGGCAACTATGGCTACACCTTC	CASSYTGTGNYGYTF
TRBD1	TRBV6-1	TRBJ2-7	.	TGTGCCAGCAGTGTCAGGGGGCCGGACAGGGCAAATGTAGAGTCCTACGAGCAGTACTTC	CASSVRGPDRANVESYEQYF
TRBD1	TRBV10-3	TRBJ2-3	.	TGTGCCACGCTCGACGACAGGGATGGTACAGATACGCAGTATTTT	CATLDDRDGTDTQYF
.	TRBV6-5	TRBJ1-1	.	TGTGCCAACAGGAGCGAGGTGGAAGCTTTCTTT	CANRSEVEAFF
.	TRBV10-3	TRBJ1-5	few	TGTGCCATCAGGGAGACAGGCGATAATCAGCCCCAGCATTTT	CAIRETGDNQPQHF
TRBD2	TRBV11-3	TRBJ2-1	few	TGTGCCAGCAGCCATATCATCGGTGGGACTAGCGGGAGAACCAATGAGCAGTTCTTC	CASSHIIGGTSGRTNEQFF
TRBD2	TRBV5-1	TRBJ2-1	.	TGCGCCAGCAGCCCCGCCGGGCTAGCGGGAGTGGGTGAGCAGTTCTTC	CASSPAGLAGVGEQFF